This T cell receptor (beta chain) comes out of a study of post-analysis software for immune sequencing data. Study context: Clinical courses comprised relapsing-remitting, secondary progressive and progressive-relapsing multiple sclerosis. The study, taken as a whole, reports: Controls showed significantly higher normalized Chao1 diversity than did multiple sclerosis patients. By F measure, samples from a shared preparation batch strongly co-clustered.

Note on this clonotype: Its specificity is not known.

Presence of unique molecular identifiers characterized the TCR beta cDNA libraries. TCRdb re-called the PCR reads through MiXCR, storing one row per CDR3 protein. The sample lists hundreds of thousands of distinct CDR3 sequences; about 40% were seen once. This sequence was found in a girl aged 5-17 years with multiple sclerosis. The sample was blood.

The CDR3 sequence is CASAGTDTQYF. In DNA, the CDR3 is TGTGCCAGCGCAGGGACAGATACGCAGTATTTT. The chain recombines TRBV12-3 or TRBV12-4 with TRBJ2-3, with D perhaps TRBD1 (5 bases). CDR3 length: 11 amino acids. V shed 8 bases and J shed 3 bases, with 6 bases lying between them.